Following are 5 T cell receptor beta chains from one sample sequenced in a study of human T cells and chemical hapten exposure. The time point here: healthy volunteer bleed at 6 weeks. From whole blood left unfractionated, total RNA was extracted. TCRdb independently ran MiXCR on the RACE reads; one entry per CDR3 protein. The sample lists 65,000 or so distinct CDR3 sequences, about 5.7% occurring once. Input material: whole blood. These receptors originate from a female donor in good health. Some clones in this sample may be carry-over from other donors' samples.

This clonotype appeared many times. For the CDR3, the DNA is TGTGCCAGCAATGACAGGGGGATGGTGAACACTGAAGCTTTCTTT. Encoded protein: CASNDRGMVNTEAFF. The chain recombines TRBV2 with TRBJ1-1; TRBD1 agrees at 9 bases. The germline gives CDR1 SNHLY, CDR2 FYNNEI. Trimming removed 7 bases from V and 0 bases from J; junction bases left unmatched: 6. The CDR3 consists of 15 residues.

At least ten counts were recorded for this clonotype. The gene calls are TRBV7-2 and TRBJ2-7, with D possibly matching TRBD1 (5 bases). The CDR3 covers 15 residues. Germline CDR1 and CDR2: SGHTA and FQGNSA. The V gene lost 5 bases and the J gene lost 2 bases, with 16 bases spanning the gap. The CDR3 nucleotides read TGTGCCAGCAGCCCCCCCTTTTCAGGGACCTACGAGCAGTACTTC. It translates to CASSPPFSGTYEQYF.

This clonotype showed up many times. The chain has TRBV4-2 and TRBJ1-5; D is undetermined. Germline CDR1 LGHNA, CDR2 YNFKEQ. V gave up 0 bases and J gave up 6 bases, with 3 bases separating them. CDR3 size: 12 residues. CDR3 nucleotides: TGTGCCAGCAGCCAAGAAGGTCAGCCCCAGCATTTT. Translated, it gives CASSQEGQPQHF.

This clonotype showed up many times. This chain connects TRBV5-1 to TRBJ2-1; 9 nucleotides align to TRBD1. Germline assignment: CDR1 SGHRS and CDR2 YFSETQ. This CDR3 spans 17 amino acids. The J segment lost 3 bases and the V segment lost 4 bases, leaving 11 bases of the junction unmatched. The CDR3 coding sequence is TGCGCCAGCAGCCCCCCCGGCGGGGACAGGGACTACAATGAGCAGTTCTTC. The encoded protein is CASSPPGGDRDYNEQFF.

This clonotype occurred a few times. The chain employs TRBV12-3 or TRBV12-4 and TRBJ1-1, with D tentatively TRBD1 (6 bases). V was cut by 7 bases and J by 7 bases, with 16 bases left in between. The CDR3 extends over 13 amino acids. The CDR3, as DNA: TGTGCCAGCATCCCTGGCAGGGGTCTTGAAGCTTTCTTT. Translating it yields CASIPGRGLEAFF.